These 19 T cell receptor beta chains came from one sample sequenced in a study of cytomegalovirus exposure and HLA in healthy donors. With 60 Vbeta and 13 Jbeta primers, the PCR was carried out. Using immunoSEQ multiplex PCR, the repertoire was profiled, and TCRdb retains in-frame clones only, with some absent. The sample includes some 170,000 clones, 75% of them seen just once. What was sequenced was PBMCs. The receptors were gathered from a woman aged 45-65 years in good health and CMV-seropositive.

The chain joins TRBV18 to TRBJ1-2; D not resolved. The CDR3 runs 13 residues. Looked up from germline, CDR1 is KGHSH and CDR2 is LQKENI. Trimming took 3 bases from V and 6 from J, leaving 11 bases between them. CDR3 sequence (DNA): TGTGCCAGCTCACCCTCGGCCGGGAATGGCTACACCTTC. This sequence encodes CASSPSAGNGYTF. Full variable domain (remainder filled in from reference TRBV18 and TRBJ1-2): NAGVMQNPRHLVRRRGQEARLRCSPMKGHSHVYWYRQLPEEGLKFMVYLQKENIIDESGMPKERFSAEFPKEGPSILRIQQVVRGDSAAYFCASSPSAGNGYTFGSGTRLTVV.

The chain combines TRBV2 with TRBJ1-2; TRBD1 agrees at 7 bases. With 6 bases clipped from V and 6 bases from J, the junction kept 7 bases outside the gene matches. Germline CDR1 is SNHLY and CDR2 is FYNNEI. This CDR3 has 13 amino acids. In DNA, the CDR3 is TGTGCCAGCAGAAACAGGGGATTGAATGGCTACACCTTC. This sequence encodes CASRNRGLNGYTF.

The J gene is TRBJ2-5, the V gene TRBV25-1, with D possibly TRBD2 on 6 matching bases. The CDR3 is 14 amino acids. Germline CDR1 MGHDK, CDR2 SYGVNS. Trimming pared 4 bases from V and 4 bases from J, leaving 13 bases between. The CDR3 protein is CASSVTGGGETQYF. For the CDR3, the DNA is TGTGCCAGCAGTGTAACCGGGGGAGGAGAGACCCAGTACTTC.

This chain links TRBV5-6 with TRBJ1-1; D remains unclear. Trimming cost V 0 bases and J 0 bases, with 9 bases left between them. This CDR3 is built from 15 residues. Germline V CDR1 and CDR2: SGHDT, YYEEEE. CDR3 nucleotide sequence: TGTGCCAGCAGCTTGGGTCCCGTTATGAACACTGAAGCTTTCTTT. This encodes CASSLGPVMNTEAFF.

The V call is TRBV5-1, the J call TRBJ2-1; D remains unclear. In germline, CDR1 is SGHRS, CDR2 YFSETQ. V shed 3 bases and J shed 6 bases, with 10 bases lying between them. This CDR3 is 13 amino acids long. The CDR3 DNA is TGCGCCAGCAGCTCCGCGCCTCCCAATGAGCAGTTCTTC. Translated: CASSSAPPNEQFF.

This clone was seen just once. The chain couples TRBV5-1 to TRBJ2-6; possibly TRBD2 for D (7 bases). The germline V and J ends were trimmed by 6 bases and 1 base, with 20 bases remaining between them. Germline CDR1 and CDR2: SGHRS and YFSETQ. The CDR3 is 18 amino acids. In DNA form, the CDR3 reads TGCGCCAGCACCACTGGGGGGGCCATAGCTTCTGGGGCCAACGTCCTGACTTTC. Residues: CASTTGGAIASGANVLTF.

The genes are TRBV6-5 and TRBJ1-1; possible D gene TRBD1, 5 bases. Germline CDR1 reads MNHEY; CDR2 reads SVGAGI. The V end lost 10 bases, the J end lost 4 bases, and 22 bases lay between the germline ends. This CDR3 is built from 15 residues. The CDR3 DNA follows: TGTGCCAAGATAAAACGGGGGAAAGGGAGCACTGAAGCTTTCTTT. Translation: CAKIKRGKGSTEAFF.

This chain uses TRBV7-9 with TRBJ1-4; weak D call: TRBD1 (5 bases). V was cut by 6 bases and J by 2 bases, with 10 bases left in between. This CDR3 has 14 amino acids. Germline values: CDR1 SEHNR, CDR2 FQNEAQ (reference sequence). CDR3 region: CASRQQETNEKLFF. The CDR3 nucleotides are TGTGCCAGCAGACAACAGGAGACTAATGAAAAACTGTTTTTT.

The CDR3 nucleotides read TGCGCCAGCAGTGAACTACCCGGGACAGGGTCCACCGGGGAGCTGTTTTTT. Its translation is CASSELPGTGSTGELFF. The chain carries TRBV10-1 and TRBJ2-2, with 9 bases matching TRBD1. This CDR3 contains 17 residues. From germline, CDR1 is WNHNN and CDR2 SYGVQD (reference sequence). V trimming: 3 bases; J trimming: 4 bases; junction bases outside the gene matches: 9.

The chain combines TRBV18 with TRBJ2-7, with 11 bases fitting TRBD2. Germline CDR1 is KGHSH and CDR2 is LQKENI. Trimming cost V 1 base and J 4 bases; bases outside gene matches: 9. The CDR3 is made up of 17 amino acids. The CDR3 loop is CASSPQASGGQGYEQYF. The CDR3 DNA reads as TGTGCCAGCTCACCACAGGCTAGCGGGGGGCAAGGGTACGAGCAGTACTTC.

This clone was counted a few times. This chain joins TRBV7-9 and TRBJ2-5, with TRBD2 identical over 8 bases. The ends lost 4 bases at V and 5 bases at J; junction bases unmatched: 12. The CDR3 loop spans 16 amino acids. Germline assignment: CDR1 SEHNR and CDR2 FQNEAQ (reference sequence). CDR3: CASSSQHGGASETQYF. The CDR3 bases are TGTGCCAGCAGCTCCCAGCACGGGGGGGCCTCGGAGACCCAGTACTTC.

The chain uses TRBV7-9 and TRBJ1-6; 7 bases match TRBD1. Germline CDR1 SEHNR, CDR2 FQNEAQ (reference sequence). The CDR3 covers 14 residues. J was trimmed by 5 bases and V by 6 bases; bases with no gene match: 4. The CDR3 loop reads CASRTGTDNSPLHF. The CDR3 DNA is TGTGCCAGCAGGACCGGGACAGATAATTCACCCCTCCACTTT.

V and J are TRBV7-2 and TRBJ1-5; D is perhaps TRBD1 (6 bases). This CDR3 has 12 amino acids. CDR1 and CDR2 (germline): SGHTA, FQGNSA. CDR3 in amino acids: CATGKSNQPQHF. The CDR3 coding sequence is TGTGCTACAGGGAAGAGCAATCAGCCCCAGCATTTT.

The genes are TRBV6-6 and TRBJ1-4; D gene unclear. This CDR3 is built from 14 residues. Germline-derived CDR1 and CDR2 are MNHNY and SVGAGI (reference sequence). Trimming took 6 bases from V and 7 from J, leaving 15 bases between them. CDR3 bases: TGTGCCAGCAGGGACCCGCCGCGGGGTGAAAAACTGTTTTTT. Its protein is CASRDPPRGEKLFF.

The chain recombines TRBV29-1 with TRBJ2-7; TRBD1 aligns across 11 bases. CDR1 is SQVTM and CDR2 is ANQGSEA in the germline V gene. With 6 bases clipped from V and 4 bases from J, the junction kept 8 bases outside the gene matches. This CDR3 has 14 residues. CDR3 region: CSVTTGTGGYEQYF. CDR3 nucleotides: TGCAGCGTCACCACCGGGACAGGGGGTTACGAGCAGTACTTC.

This clone was detected a few times. The CDR3 protein is CASSSSPAGVIETQYF. Here the CDR3 DNA reads TGTGCCAGCAGCTCCTCCCCCGCGGGGGTAATAGAGACCCAGTACTTC. This chain connects TRBV7-6 to TRBJ2-5; TRBD2 agrees at 7 bases. Germline trimming cut 4 bases from V and 4 bases from J; bases unmatched to any gene: 12. Germline V gene sequence: CDR1 SGHVS, CDR2 FNYEAQ. The CDR3 extends over 16 amino acids.

The chain links TRBV2 to TRBJ2-7, with TRBD1 matching 12 bases. Trimming removed 10 bases from V and 7 bases from J; junction bases left unmatched: 8. Germline CDR1 SNHLY, CDR2 FYNNEI. This CDR3 comprises 13 residues. CDR3 loop: CATRDRGPSEQYF. CDR3 nucleotides: TGTGCCACCCGGGACAGGGGGCCGAGTGAGCAGTACTTC.

V usage is TRBV7-9 and J usage is TRBJ1-4, with 8 bases matching TRBD1. The CDR3 has 15 residues. The germline V gene has CDR1 SEHNR and CDR2 FQNEAQ (reference sequence). Losses at the gene ends were 6 bases for V and 7 bases for J; bases not matched to a gene: 10. The CDR3 DNA reads TGTGCCAGCAGGCCCGTCAGGGGGCGCGGTGAAAAACTGTTTTTT. This codes for CASRPVRGRGEKLFF.

The rearrangement links TRBV6-6 to TRBJ2-3; no clear D. CDR1 and CDR2 (germline): MNHNY, SVGAGI (reference sequence). Trimming stripped 0 bases from V and 6 bases from J, with 10 bases between. The CDR3 sequence is 14 residues long. DNA of the CDR3: TGTGCCAGCAGTTACTCTTCACGGTCGGATACGCAGTATTTT. Its protein is CASSYSSRSDTQYF.